One sample yielded the 23 T cell receptor beta chains listed below, sequenced in a study of blood T cell repertoires in COVID-19. The table came from immunoSEQ multiplex PCR; TCRdb's copy has only in-frame clones and leaves some out. The sample contains 350,000 to 550,000 clones, 85% to 90% of which appear only once. Sequencing was carried out using PBMCs or T cells enriched from blood (not recorded which). Every receptor here comes from a man in his thirties or forties who had recovered from COVID-19.

This clone was observed once. J is TRBJ2-1 and V is TRBV30, with TRBD1 identical over 8 bases. Per germline, CDR1 GTSNPN and CDR2 SVGIG (reference sequence). The CDR3 has 14 amino acids. Trimming at V came to 4 bases and at J to 7 bases, leaving 9 bases not matched to a gene. Written as DNA, the CDR3 is TGTGCCTGGATAGACAGGGGAGGAAAGAATGAGCAGTTCTTC. It specifies CAWIDRGGKNEQFF.

This clone occurred a few times. The V and J genes are TRBV5-4 and TRBJ1-1, with 7 positions matching TRBD1. CDR1 and CDR2 (germline): SGHNT, YYREEE (reference sequence). The length of the CDR3 is 14 residues. V was pared by 4 bases and J by 5 bases, with 8 bases of the junction left unmatched. The CDR3 is CASSLDRVRTEAFF. CDR3 DNA sequence: TGTGCCAGCAGCCTCGACAGGGTAAGAACTGAAGCTTTCTTT. Looking up the rest from reference TRBV5-4 and TRBJ1-1 gives the full variable domain: ETGVTQSPTHLIKTRGQQVTLRCSSQSGHNTVSWYQQALGQGPQFIFQYYREEENGRGNFPPRFSGLQFPNYSSELNVNALELDDSALYLCASSLDRVRTEAFFGQGTRLTVV.

This rearrangement joins TRBV28 to TRBJ1-6; TRBD1 matches 8 bases. Germline values: CDR1 MDHEN, CDR2 SYDVKM. V gave up 6 bases and J gave up 11 bases; unmatched junction bases: 9. The CDR3 is 14 amino acids. CDR3 coding DNA: TGTGCCAGCAGCTCCCGGGACAGGCACCCACCCCTCCACTTT. Translated, it gives CASSSRDRHPPLHF.

This CDR3 is CASSLTSGSKNEQFF. The CDR3 DNA sequence: TGTGCCAGCAGCCTGACTAGCGGGAGCAAAAATGAGCAGTTCTTC. This chain links TRBV7-9 with TRBJ2-1; 12 positions agree with TRBD2. The CDR3 length is 15 residues. J gave up 7 bases and V 5 bases, and 6 bases lay outside the gene matches. Germline-derived CDR1 and CDR2 are SEHNR and FQNEAQ (reference sequence). The full variable domain, rest sourced from reference TRBV7-9 and TRBJ2-1, is DTGVSQNPRHKITKRGQNVTFRCDPISEHNRLYWYRQTLGQGPEFLTYFQNEAQLEKSRLLSDRFSAERPKGSFSTLEIQRTEQGDSAMYLCASSLTSGSKNEQFFGPGTRLTVL.

Here the CDR3 reads CASSDSDYGYTF. As DNA, the CDR3 is TGTGCCAGCAGTGACAGTGACTATGGCTACACCTTC. The genes are TRBV25-1 and TRBJ1-2; no reliable D call. This CDR3 has 12 amino acids. Looked up from germline, CDR1 is MGHDK and CDR2 is SYGVNS. V gave up 3 bases and J gave up 3 bases, with 5 bases separating them.

The count of this clone is one. The chain couples TRBV11-2 to TRBJ1-1; 9 bases line up with TRBD1. The CDR3 is made up of 13 amino acids. Looked up from germline, CDR1 is SGHAT and CDR2 is FQNNGV. After removal of 3 bases from V and 4 bases from J, the junction contained 0 bases not matched to a gene. In nucleotides, the CDR3 is TGTGCCAGCAGCTTGACAGGGGGCACTGAAGCTTTCTTT. Its protein product is CASSLTGGTEAFF.

The chain joins TRBV27 to TRBJ2-7, with 11 bases lining up with TRBD2. J was trimmed by 6 bases and V by 4 bases; bases with no gene match: 8. CDR1 and CDR2 (germline): MNHEY, SMNVEV (reference sequence). This CDR3 is built from 15 residues. CDR3 DNA: TGTGCCAGCAGTTCAATTCTAGCGGGAGGATCCGAGCAGTACTTC. Translation: CASSSILAGGSEQYF.

This sequence joins TRBV7-9 and TRBJ2-4, with TRBD2 matching 11 bases. The J segment lost 3 bases and the V segment lost 4 bases, leaving 5 bases of the junction unmatched. Germline loops: CDR1 SEHNR, CDR2 FQNEAQ (reference sequence). The CDR3 has 16 amino acids. The CDR3 reads CASSSTSGGYKNIQYF. In nucleotides, the CDR3 is TGTGCCAGCAGCTCTACTAGCGGGGGTTACAAAAACATTCAGTACTTC. Full variable domain (rest looked up from reference TRBV7-9 and TRBJ2-4): DTGVSQNPRHKITKRGQNVTFRCDPISEHNRLYWYRQTLGQGPEFLTYFQNEAQLEKSRLLSDRFSAERPKGSFSTLEIQRTEQGDSAMYLCASSSTSGGYKNIQYFGAGTRLSVL.

In the case of this clone: This CDR3 is also generated by other DNA sequences in the sample. The chain has TRBV27 and TRBJ2-7, with a tentative D call TRBD1 (5 bases). CDR1 and CDR2 (germline): MNHEY, SMNVEV (reference sequence). V lost 3 bases and J lost 1, with 7 bases in between. This CDR3 region has 13 residues. The CDR3 sequence: CASSFSGSYEQYF. CDR3 nucleotide sequence: TGTGCCAGCAGTTTTTCAGGGTCCTACGAGCAGTACTTC.

This clone was seen more than once but under ten times. J is TRBJ1-2 and V is TRBV5-1, with D possibly being TRBD1 (6 bases). Trimming took off 6 bases at V and 0 bases at J, with 15 bases between the two ends. The CDR3 totals 15 residues. Germline values: CDR1 SGHRS, CDR2 YFSETQ. The CDR3: CASTTDSPTNYGYTF. The CDR3 coding sequence is TGCGCCAGCACTACGGACAGCCCTACTAACTATGGCTACACCTTC.

Written as DNA, the CDR3 is TGTGCCAGCTCACTAGTCCCCCCAGATACGCAGTATTTT. The encoded protein is CASSLVPPDTQYF. The chain recombines TRBV18 with TRBJ2-3; no firm D call. The CDR3 covers 13 residues. Germline CDR1 reads KGHSH; CDR2 reads LQKENI. V was cut by 4 bases and J by 4 bases, with 9 bases left in between.

This clone was seen just once. This chain connects TRBV4-2 to TRBJ1-1, with 11 bases lining up with TRBD1. Germline loops: CDR1 LGHNA, CDR2 YNFKEQ. CDR3 size: 15 residues. J lost 4 bases, V lost 0 bases, and 1 base had no gene match. This CDR3 reads CASSQEGTGGTEAFF. CDR3 DNA: TGTGCCAGCAGCCAAGAAGGGACAGGGGGCACTGAAGCTTTCTTT.

The genes are TRBV27 and TRBJ2-2; 8 bases align to TRBD1. Germline V gene sequence: CDR1 MNHEY, CDR2 SMNVEV (reference sequence). The CDR3 has 14 residues. The junction had 6 bases not matched to a gene; V was cut back by 7 bases and J by 5 bases. The CDR3 loop reads CASKWQGATGELFF. The CDR3 DNA reads TGTGCCAGCAAATGGCAGGGGGCTACCGGGGAGCTGTTTTTT.

The J gene is TRBJ2-2, the V gene TRBV6-5; D is perhaps TRBD2 (6 bases). The CDR3 length is 15 residues. The V gene's germline CDR1 is MNHEY and CDR2 SVGAGI. V gave up 4 bases and J gave up 4 bases, with 13 bases separating them. CDR3 in amino acids: CASSFRAGVTGELFF. CDR3 DNA sequence: TGTGCCAGCAGTTTCCGAGCGGGTGTCACCGGGGAGCTGTTTTTT.

The rearrangement links TRBV12-3 or TRBV12-4 to TRBJ1-5, with D uncertain. There are 13 residues in the CDR3. Trimming shortened V by 6 bases and J by 5 bases, and 11 bases separated the two germline ends. CDR3: CASRSDNHQPQHF. The CDR3, as DNA: TGTGCCAGCAGGTCAGACAACCATCAGCCCCAGCATTTT.

The chain has TRBV6-5 and TRBJ2-1; D possibly corresponds to TRBD1 (6 bases). Germline V gives CDR1 MNHEY, CDR2 SVGAGI. This CDR3 has 15 residues. V lost 6 bases, J lost 0 bases, and 12 bases lay in between. The CDR3 DNA sequence: TGTGCCAGCAGAGAGGGGGTTAGCTCCTACAATGAGCAGTTCTTC. Residues: CASREGVSSYNEQFF.

This clone came up once. The V and J genes are TRBV28 and TRBJ1-4; D may be TRBD1 (5 bases). Germline-derived CDR1 and CDR2 are MDHEN and SYDVKM. V was shortened by 7 bases and J by 7 bases, with 19 bases between the two germline ends. CDR3 length: 15 amino acids. The CDR3 DNA follows: TGTGCCAGCACGGTCTCGAGGGGAGGAAGTGAAAAACTGTTTTTT. Translated: CASTVSRGGSEKLFF.

CDR3 residues: CASSQGENQPQHF. The CDR3 bases are TGCGCCAGCAGCCAAGGAGAAAATCAGCCCCAGCATTTT. The chain joins TRBV4-1 to TRBJ1-5; D unclear. Trimming took off 1 base at V and 4 bases at J, with 5 bases between the two ends. CDR1 and CDR2 from the germline V gene are MGHRA and YSYEKL. The CDR3 runs to 13 residues.

V gene TRBV3-1 (or the pseudogene TRBV3-2) combines with J gene TRBJ1-2; D is perhaps TRBD1 (6 bases). This CDR3 contains 15 residues. V lost 1 base and J 2 bases, leaving 11 bases between the germline ends. From germline, CDR1 is LGHDT and CDR2 YNNKEL (reference sequence). The CDR3 nucleotides are TGTGCCAGCAGCCAAGTTGGACAGAGGAACTATGGCTACACCTTC. As protein: CASSQVGQRNYGYTF.

V is TRBV4-1 and J is TRBJ2-3; 10 bases are a match to TRBD2. This CDR3 has 16 residues. J gave up 7 bases and V 4 bases, and 11 bases lay outside the gene matches. Germline-derived CDR1 and CDR2 are MGHRA and YSYEKL. The CDR3 here is CASSPLSASGRYTQYF. The CDR3 DNA sequence: TGCGCCAGCAGCCCGCTCTCGGCTAGCGGGAGATATACGCAGTATTTT.

The genes are TRBV28 and TRBJ2-7, with 9 positions matching TRBD2. There are 13 residues in the CDR3. CDR1 MDHEN and CDR2 SYDVKM come from the germline V gene. With V trimmed by 7 bases and J by 8 bases, 9 bases remained unmatched. The CDR3 coding sequence is TGTGCCAGCATTACGGCTAGCGGGACCCAGCAGTACTTC. Protein sequence: CASITASGTQQYF.

V and J are TRBV23-1 and TRBJ2-7; TRBD2 matches at 10 bases. TRBV23-1 is filed as an ORF, its function uncertain. The CDR3 totals 15 residues. V lost 2 bases and J lost 6; bases outside the gene matches: 7. The CDR3 nucleotides read TGCGCCAGCAGTCAAAGGGTTAGCGGGAGGTTCGAGCAGTACTTC. Translation gives CASSQRVSGRFEQYF.

The rearrangement joins TRBV7-9 to TRBJ1-1, with TRBD1 matching 8 bases. The ends lost 1 base at V and 4 bases at J; junction bases unmatched: 5. This CDR3 is built from 15 residues. The germline V gene encodes CDR1 SEHNR and CDR2 FQNEAQ (reference sequence). CDR3 amino acids: CASSLGTGPSTEAFF. The CDR3 region has the DNA TGTGCCAGCAGCTTAGGGACAGGGCCGAGCACTGAAGCTTTCTTT.